These 31 T cell receptor beta chains were all obtained from the same sample, sequenced in a study of T cells in narcolepsy. Produced via immunoSEQ multiplex PCR; TCRdb's table is partial and in-frame only. The repertoire holds roughly 25,000 clones, with roughly 85% as singletons. Sequenced material: memory (CD45RA-) CD4+ T cells from blood. Every receptor here comes from a human donor in good health.

V usage is TRBV4-2 and J usage is TRBJ2-1; 8 nucleotides match TRBD2. Germline lookup yields CDR1 LGHNA and CDR2 YNFKEQ. This CDR3 comprises 16 residues. V was pared by 0 bases and J by 6 bases, with 7 bases of the junction left unmatched. As DNA, the CDR3 is TGTGCCAGCAGCCAAGACGAGCGAGCGGGAGTCAATGAGCAGTTCTTC. Translated, it gives CASSQDERAGVNEQFF.

This clone was found once. The CDR3 region has the DNA TGTGCCAGCAGTTCCCACACAGATACGCAGTATTTT. Its protein product is CASSSHTDTQYF. The chain is built from TRBV27 and TRBJ2-3; no firm D call. The CDR3 loop spans 12 amino acids. The germline V gene encodes CDR1 MNHEY and CDR2 SMNVEV (reference sequence). V was clipped by 4 bases and J by 2 bases, with 4 bases between them.

The count of this clone is one. V is TRBV5-4 and J is TRBJ2-7; 8 positions agree with TRBD2. The CDR3 is 17 residues long. The V gene's germline CDR1 is SGHNT and CDR2 YYREEE (reference sequence). V was pared by 4 bases and J by 4 bases, with 16 bases of the junction left unmatched. The CDR3, as DNA: TGTGCCAGCAGCACTACAGGGCTGCTCACTAGCGGATACGAGCAGTACTTC. Amino acids: CASSTTGLLTSGYEQYF.

The rearrangement uses TRBV2 and TRBJ2-5; D gene ambiguous. This CDR3 comprises 13 residues. V was trimmed by 4 bases and J by 5 bases, leaving 11 bases between them. Germline CDR1 reads SNHLY; CDR2 reads FYNNEI. DNA of the CDR3: TGTGCCAGCAGTGTTGAGAGTTGGGAGACCCAGTACTTC. Its translation is CASSVESWETQYF.

This chain uses TRBV15 with TRBJ2-1; D is undetermined. The CDR3 totals 14 residues. Germline values: CDR1 LNHNV, CDR2 YYDKDF (reference sequence). Trimming pared 0 bases from V and 6 bases from J, leaving 9 bases between. The DNA of the CDR3 is TGTGCCACCAGCAGAGATTTAGTGATCAATGAGCAGTTCTTC. Protein: CATSRDLVINEQFF. Complete variable domain (other parts from reference TRBV15 and TRBJ2-1): DAMVIQNPRYQVTQFGKPVTLSCSQTLNHNVMYWYQQKSSQAPKLLFHYYDKDFNNEADTPDNFQSRRPNTSFCFLDIRSPGLGDTAMYLCATSRDLVINEQFFGPGTRLTVL.

The J gene is TRBJ2-6, the V gene TRBV27; 9 bases are a match to TRBD2. J gave up 2 bases and V 2 bases, and 13 bases lay outside the gene matches. This CDR3 region has 20 residues. Germline-derived CDR1 and CDR2 are MNHEY and SMNVEV (reference sequence). The CDR3 nucleotides read TGTGCCAGCAGTTTAAGGGCGGGAGGGCTAACGGGGACTGGGGCCAACGTCCTGACTTTC. Its translation is CASSLRAGGLTGTGANVLTF.

The chain couples TRBV7-9 to TRBJ2-1; D tentatively reads TRBD1 or TRBD2 (5 bases each). Germline CDR1 SEHNR, CDR2 FQNEAQ (reference sequence). Trimming took off 5 bases at V and 4 bases at J, with 15 bases between the two ends. The CDR3 contains 15 residues. The CDR3 DNA reads TGTGCCAGCAGCCTAGGGACGCTCAGATACAATGAGCAGTTCTTC. This encodes CASSLGTLRYNEQFF.

A note on this clone: This same CDR3 is encoded by further DNA sequences in the sample. The rearrangement joins TRBV18 to TRBJ1-1; D gene unclear. The V end was cut by 1 base, the J end by 1 base, with 4 bases between. The CDR3 runs to 13 residues. Germline V gives CDR1 KGHSH, CDR2 LQKENI. The chain's CDR3 is CASSPQGNTEAFF. Written as DNA, the CDR3 is TGTGCCAGCTCACCACAAGGGAACACTGAAGCTTTCTTT.

This chain links TRBV29-1 with TRBJ2-1; 11 bases line up with TRBD1. With 4 bases clipped from V and 8 bases from J, the junction kept 4 bases outside the gene matches. The germline gives CDR1 SQVTM, CDR2 ANQGSEA. The CDR3 extends over 13 amino acids. The CDR3 bases are TGCAGCGTTGCAGGGACAGGGGGTCATGAGCAGTTCTTC. It encodes CSVAGTGGHEQFF.

The chain uses TRBV4-2 and TRBJ2-7, with D tentatively TRBD1 (6 bases). Germline-derived CDR1 and CDR2 are LGHNA and YNFKEQ. The CDR3 spans 14 residues. Trimming stripped 4 bases from V and 1 base from J, with 11 bases between. CDR3 loop: CASSLGADSYEQYF. The CDR3, as DNA: TGTGCCAGCAGCCTGGGGGCCGATTCCTACGAGCAGTACTTC.

The J gene is TRBJ1-4, the V gene TRBV2; tentative D call: TRBD1 (5 bases). Germline CDR1 reads SNHLY; CDR2 reads FYNNEI. CDR3 length: 15 amino acids. Trimming pared 7 bases from V and 4 bases from J, leaving 16 bases between. The CDR3 region is CASTFTGTNNEKLFF. The CDR3 DNA is TGTGCCAGCACTTTCACCGGGACTAATAATGAAAAACTGTTTTTT.

A few counts support this clone. This chain uses TRBV6-5 with TRBJ2-7; 11 nucleotides align to TRBD1. Germline V gives CDR1 MNHEY, CDR2 SVGAGI. CDR3 size: 15 residues. V lost 6 bases and J lost 1; bases outside the gene matches: 5. CDR3 protein: CASSPGTGGSYEQYF. The DNA for the CDR3 is TGTGCCAGCAGCCCCGGGACAGGGGGTTCCTACGAGCAGTACTTC.

The J gene is TRBJ2-7, the V gene TRBV6-1, with D maybe TRBD2 (6 bases). Germline V gives CDR1 MNHNS, CDR2 SASEGT. Trimming took off 11 bases at V and 4 bases at J, with 18 bases between the two ends. The CDR3 is 13 amino acids. The DNA for the CDR3 is TGTGCCGGAGGGAAGGGCCCAAATTACGAGCAGTACTTC. Translating gives CAGGKGPNYEQYF.

This chain uses TRBV5-1 with TRBJ2-7; D may be TRBD2 (6 bases). CDR1 is SGHRS, CDR2 YFSETQ, per germline. The CDR3 spans 14 residues. Trimming took off 3 bases at V and 6 bases at J, with 16 bases between the two ends. Written as DNA, the CDR3 is TGCGCCAGCAGCTCAGGACTATTCACCCTCGAGCAGTACTTC. This codes for CASSSGLFTLEQYF.

This clone was picked up a small number of times. The V and J genes are TRBV11-2 and TRBJ2-2; a weak D match, TRBD2 (6 bases). The CDR3 length is 16 residues. Trimming pared 4 bases from V and 6 bases from J, leaving 18 bases between. From germline, CDR1 is SGHAT and CDR2 FQNNGV. The CDR3 spells CASSSTRAVVAGELFF. In DNA, the CDR3 is TGTGCCAGCAGCTCGACTAGGGCGGTCGTGGCCGGGGAGCTGTTTTTT.

V gene TRBV19 combines with J gene TRBJ1-5, with a weak D call TRBD1 (5 bases). The CDR3 spans 15 residues. V was shortened by 4 bases and J by 3 bases, with 13 bases between the two germline ends. The V gene's germline CDR1 is LNHDA and CDR2 SQIVND (reference sequence). The CDR3 DNA reads as TGTGCCAGTAGTAATCTGGACACTTACAATCAGCCCCAGCATTTT. It is translated as CASSNLDTYNQPQHF. Complete variable domain (other parts from reference TRBV19 and TRBJ1-5): DGGITQSPKYLFRKEGQNVTLSCEQNLNHDAMYWYRQDPGQGLRLIYYSQIVNDFQKGDIAEGYSVSREKKESFPLTVTSAQKNPTAFYLCASSNLDTYNQPQHFGDGTRLSIL.

V and J are TRBV19 and TRBJ2-2; no clear D. CDR3 length: 15 residues. Deletions cut 2 bases from V and 4 bases from J, with 11 bases between. CDR1 LNHDA and CDR2 SQIVND come from the germline V gene (reference sequence). The CDR3 DNA is TGTGCCAGTAGTATATCTGTACGAGGCACCGGGGAGCTGTTTTTT. Translating it yields CASSISVRGTGELFF.

The CDR3 reads CASSLAGLLQETQYF. As DNA, the CDR3 is TGTGCCAGCAGCTTAGCGGGGTTACTACAAGAGACCCAGTACTTC. The chain links TRBV5-8 to TRBJ2-5; 7 bases are shared with TRBD2. The V segment lost 2 bases and the J segment 2 bases; nucleotides outside the gene matches: 6. CDR3 length equals 15 residues. Germline values: CDR1 SGHTS, CDR2 YDEGEE.

This chain links TRBV14 with TRBJ2-3, with D perhaps matching TRBD2 (7 bases). CDR3 length: 11 residues. Trimming removed 5 bases from V and 8 bases from J, with 8 bases in between. Per germline, CDR1 SGHDN and CDR2 FVKESK. The CDR3 is CASSRGGTQYF. The CDR3, as DNA: TGTGCCAGCAGCAGGGGGGGTACGCAGTATTTT.

The V gene is TRBV7-8, the J gene TRBJ2-3; 9 bases are shared with TRBD2. Looked up from germline, CDR1 is SGHVS and CDR2 is FQNEAQ. V dropped 2 bases and J dropped 4; count of bases not matched to a gene: 4. The length of the CDR3 is 15 residues. As DNA, the CDR3 is TGTGCCAGCAGCTTACGGGGCGGGAGGGCAGATACGCAGTATTTT. It is translated as CASSLRGGRADTQYF.

V gene TRBV14 combines with J gene TRBJ2-1; TRBD2 agrees at 11 bases. CDR3 length equals 15 residues. Germline assignment: CDR1 SGHDN and CDR2 FVKESK. The V segment lost 5 bases and the J segment 9 bases; nucleotides outside the gene matches: 9. The chain's CDR3 is CASSFRTSGLGEQFF. CDR3 in DNA: TGTGCCAGCAGCTTCCGGACTAGCGGGTTGGGTGAGCAGTTCTTC. Complete variable domain (other parts from reference TRBV14 and TRBJ2-1): EAGVTQFPSHSVIEKGQTVTLRCDPISGHDNLYWYRRVMGKEIKFLLHFVKESKQDESGMPNNRFLAERTGGTYSTLKVQPAELEDSGVYFCASSFRTSGLGEQFFGPGTRLTVL.

This chain connects TRBV5-1 to TRBJ1-1, with 7 bases aligning to TRBD1. V lost 4 bases to trimming and J lost 5 bases; unmatched junction nucleotides: 11. CDR1 is SGHRS, CDR2 YFSETQ, per germline. The CDR3 loop spans 15 amino acids. The CDR3 bases are TGCGCCAGCAGCCCCCCCAGACAGGGAGGAACTGAAGCTTTCTTT. Its protein is CASSPPRQGGTEAFF.

J is TRBJ1-6 and V is TRBV7-2; D is ambiguous. The CDR3 totals 13 residues. From germline, CDR1 is SGHTA and CDR2 FQGNSA. V lost 1 base to trimming and J lost 12 bases, with 10 bases between them. In nucleotides, the CDR3 is TGTGCCAGCAGCTTAGTCGCCCAAGTACCCCTCCACTTT. Translated: CASSLVAQVPLHF. Full variable domain (outside the CDR3, taken from reference TRBV7-2 and TRBJ1-6): GAGVSQSPSNKVTEKGKDVELRCDPISGHTALYWYRQSLGQGLEFLIYFQGNSAPDKSGLPSDRFSAERTGGSVSTLTIQRTQQEDSAVYLCASSLVAQVPLHFGNGTRLTVT.

The V call is TRBV6-5, the J call TRBJ1-5, with D perhaps TRBD1 (6 bases). This CDR3 has 14 residues. Per germline, CDR1 MNHEY and CDR2 SVGAGI. V was pared by 8 bases and J by 4 bases, with 15 bases between. CDR3 nucleotide sequence: TGTGCCAGCTCGGGGCAGGGGAGTAATCAGCCCCAGCATTTT. Translated: CASSGQGSNQPQHF.

This clone was seen just once. The chain uses TRBV28 and TRBJ1-4, with D maybe TRBD1 (5 bases). CDR3 length equals 16 residues. V was trimmed by 6 bases and J by 7 bases, leaving 21 bases between them. CDR1 is MDHEN and CDR2 is SYDVKM in the germline V gene. As DNA, the CDR3 is TGTGCCAGCAGGCGTTCCGGGGCCGCCCCCGGTGAAAAACTGTTTTTT. This sequence encodes CASRRSGAAPGEKLFF. The full variable domain, in which reference TRBV28 and TRBJ1-4 provide the parts outside the CDR3, is DVKVTQSSRYLVKRTGEKVFLECVQDMDHENMFWYRQDPGLGLRLIYFSYDVKMKEKGDIPEGYSVSREKKERFSLILESASTNQTSMYLCASRRSGAAPGEKLFFGSGTQLSVL.

V usage is TRBV14 and J usage is TRBJ1-1, with TRBD1 identical over 10 bases. CDR3 length equals 22 residues. With 4 bases clipped from V and 0 bases from J, the junction kept 23 bases outside the gene matches. The V gene's germline CDR1 is SGHDN and CDR2 FVKESK. CDR3 in DNA: TGTGCCAGCAGCCGGTTTAGCTTGTCGGGACAGGGGATCCAGGGGATGAACACTGAAGCTTTCTTT. It specifies CASSRFSLSGQGIQGMNTEAFF.

The CDR3 bases are TGCGCCTCCAATCGTGGCGGGAGGGCTTCCCAAGAGACCCAGTACTTC. Amino acids: CASNRGGRASQETQYF. The chain links TRBV5-1 to TRBJ2-5; 9 positions match TRBD2. In germline, CDR1 is SGHRS, CDR2 YFSETQ. The V gene end was trimmed by 10 bases and the J gene end by 1 base; junction bases not matched to a gene: 14. The CDR3 consists of 16 residues.

The gene calls are TRBV5-4 and TRBJ2-4, with D possibly being TRBD1 (6 bases). V was cut by 4 bases and J by 2 bases, with 16 bases left in between. This CDR3 has 16 residues. Germline V gives CDR1 SGHNT, CDR2 YYREEE (reference sequence). CDR3 sequence (DNA): TGTGCCAGCAGCCCTAGACAGGAAGTACCCAAAAACATTCAGTACTTC. This gives the protein CASSPRQEVPKNIQYF. Filled out from reference TRBV5-4 and TRBJ2-4, the complete variable domain reads ETGVTQSPTHLIKTRGQQVTLRCSSQSGHNTVSWYQQALGQGPQFIFQYYREEENGRGNFPPRFSGLQFPNYSSELNVNALELDDSALYLCASSPRQEVPKNIQYFGAGTRLSVL.

V usage is TRBV2 and J usage is TRBJ2-2; 9 positions agree with TRBD2. This CDR3 has 15 amino acids. V shed 7 bases and J 0 bases; nucleotides not matched to a gene: 3. From germline, CDR1 is SNHLY and CDR2 FYNNEI. The CDR3 loop is CASTAGGANTGELFF. DNA of the CDR3: TGTGCCAGCACCGCGGGAGGGGCGAACACCGGGGAGCTGTTTTTT.

This sequence joins TRBV28 and TRBJ2-5; 7 bases line up with TRBD1. The CDR3 totals 13 residues. CDR1 and CDR2 from the germline V gene are MDHEN and SYDVKM. V dropped 7 bases and J dropped 7; count of bases not matched to a gene: 9. Here the CDR3 DNA reads TGTGCCAGCAAAACAGGGGTTCTGGGGACCCAGTACTTC. Encoded protein: CASKTGVLGTQYF.

J is TRBJ1-2 and V is TRBV6-6, with 7 bases aligning to TRBD1. The CDR3 spans 13 residues. With 6 bases clipped from V and 6 bases from J, the junction kept 7 bases outside the gene matches. Per the germline V gene, CDR1 is MNHNY and CDR2 is SVGAGI (reference sequence). The CDR3 reads CASSRGGVDGYTF. CDR3 DNA sequence: TGTGCCAGCAGCCGAGGGGGCGTAGATGGCTACACCTTC.